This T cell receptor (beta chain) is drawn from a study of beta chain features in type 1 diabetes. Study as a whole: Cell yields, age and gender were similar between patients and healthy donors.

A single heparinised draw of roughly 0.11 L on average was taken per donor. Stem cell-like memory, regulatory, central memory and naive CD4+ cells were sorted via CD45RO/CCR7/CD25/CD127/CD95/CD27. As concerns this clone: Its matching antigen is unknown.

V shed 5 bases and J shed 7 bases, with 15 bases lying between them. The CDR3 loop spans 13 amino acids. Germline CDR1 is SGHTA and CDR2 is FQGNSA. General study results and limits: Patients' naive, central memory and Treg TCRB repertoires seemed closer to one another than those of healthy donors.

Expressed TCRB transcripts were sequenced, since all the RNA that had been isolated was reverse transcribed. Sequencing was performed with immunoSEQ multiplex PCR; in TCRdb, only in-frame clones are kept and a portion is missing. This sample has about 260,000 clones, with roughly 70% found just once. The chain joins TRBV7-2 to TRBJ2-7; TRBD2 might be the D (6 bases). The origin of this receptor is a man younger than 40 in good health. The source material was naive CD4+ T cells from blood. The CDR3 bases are TGTGCCAGCAGCCCGGGGGAGCTTTGGGAGCAGTACTTC. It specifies CASSPGELWEQYF.